The 14 T cell receptor beta chains presented below share a single source sample, sequenced in a study of blood T cell repertoires in COVID-19. Profiled with immunoSEQ multiplex PCR; TCRdb holds only in-frame clones, not every one. The repertoire consists of hundreds of thousands of clones, with approximately 91% occurring once and the leading ten covering 8% to 10%. The specimen sequenced was PBMCs or T cells enriched from blood (not recorded which). The receptors were gathered from a woman between 35 and 50 years old who had recovered from COVID-19.

The chain recombines TRBV9 with TRBJ2-1; D perhaps matches TRBD2 (6 bases). The CDR3 totals 14 residues. Trimming stripped 4 bases from V and 5 bases from J, with 13 bases between. Germline V CDR1 and CDR2: SGDLS, YYNGEE. CDR3 protein: CASSPTSSNNEQFF. CDR3 nucleotides: TGTGCCAGCAGCCCCACTAGCTCGAACAATGAGCAGTTCTTC.

V and J are TRBV24-1 and TRBJ2-7; 7 bases map to TRBD1. Looked up from germline, CDR1 is KGHDR and CDR2 is SFDVKD. V trimming: 4 bases; J trimming: 6 bases; junction bases outside the gene matches: 2. The CDR3 contains 12 residues. In nucleotides, the CDR3 is TGTGCCACCAGTGACCCAGGGGGCGAGCAGTACTTC. This translates into CATSDPGGEQYF.

This clone appeared a few times. The genes are TRBV7-3 and TRBJ2-1; tentative D call: TRBD2 (7 bases). Germline V gene sequence: CDR1 SGHTA, CDR2 FQGTGA. V lost 5 bases to trimming and J lost 3 bases, with 17 bases between them. This CDR3 comprises 16 residues. The DNA of the CDR3 is TGTGCCAGCAGCCCCCAAGCGGGGACAAACTACAATGAGCAGTTCTTC. Its protein product is CASSPQAGTNYNEQFF.

The CDR3 DNA reads as TGTGCCAGCAGCCAAGAAAACAGGGGCTATGGCTACACCTTC. Its translation: CASSQENRGYGYTF. V is TRBV14 and J is TRBJ1-2; 7 bases line up with TRBD1. With 0 bases clipped from V and 4 bases from J, the junction kept 2 bases outside the gene matches. CDR3 length: 14 amino acids. CDR1 and CDR2 from the germline V gene are SGHDN and FVKESK.

This chain connects TRBV5-1 to TRBJ2-2; 11 nucleotides agree with TRBD1. The CDR3 loop spans 14 amino acids. Germline values: CDR1 SGHRS, CDR2 YFSETQ. Trimming removed 3 bases from V and 6 bases from J; junction bases left unmatched: 1. In DNA form, the CDR3 reads TGCGCCAGCAGCTGGGGACAGGGGGCCGGGGAGCTGTTTTTT. Amino acids: CASSWGQGAGELFF.

The count of this clone is one. This rearrangement joins TRBV28 to TRBJ1-2; D is undetermined. This CDR3 contains 15 residues. Trimming pared 7 bases from V and 2 bases from J, leaving 17 bases between. The germline CDR1 and CDR2 sequences are MDHEN and SYDVKM. CDR3 residues: CASITRGRGNYGYTF. The DNA for the CDR3 is TGTGCCAGCATTACGAGAGGGAGAGGGAACTATGGCTACACCTTC.

The chain couples TRBV13 to TRBJ2-7; D is possibly TRBD2 (7 bases). The CDR3 is 14 amino acids. V lost 4 bases and J 3 bases, leaving 13 bases between the germline ends. The germline V gene has CDR1 PRHDT and CDR2 FYEKMQ (reference sequence). In DNA form, the CDR3 reads TGTGCCAGCAGCTGGCGGGGGCCTTACTACGAGCAGTACTTC. Its translation is CASSWRGPYYEQYF.

The chain couples TRBV7-8 to TRBJ1-4; the D is unclear. The CDR3 is made up of 13 amino acids. Germline V gene sequence: CDR1 SGHVS, CDR2 FQNEAQ. Trimming shortened V by 5 bases and J by 0 bases, and 4 bases separated the two germline ends. The CDR3, as DNA: TGTGCCAGCAGCCCCACAACTAATGAAAAACTGTTTTTT. As protein: CASSPTTNEKLFF. Drawing the rest from reference TRBV7-8 and TRBJ1-4, the complete variable domain is GAGVSQSPRYKVAKRGQDVALRCDPISGHVSLFWYQQALGQGPEFLTYFQNEAQLDKSGLPSDRFFAERPEGSVSTLKIQRTQQEDSAVYLCASSPTTNEKLFFGSGTQLSVL.

This clone turned up a few times. The rearrangement links TRBV19 to TRBJ2-2, with a tentative D call TRBD2 (6 bases). Germline loops: CDR1 LNHDA, CDR2 SQIVND (reference sequence). With 4 bases removed from V and 6 bases from J, the gap between germline ends came to 9 bases. The CDR3 runs to 13 residues. CDR3 sequence: CASSNGGAGELFF. CDR3 DNA: TGTGCCAGTAGTAACGGGGGTGCCGGGGAGCTGTTTTTT.

The rearrangement joins TRBV6-5 to TRBJ2-3; possibly TRBD2 for D (5 bases). Trimming took 2 bases from V and 3 from J, leaving 12 bases between them. The V gene's germline CDR1 is MNHEY and CDR2 SVGAGI. This CDR3 has 15 residues. Here the CDR3 reads CASSYTEDRTDTQYF. The CDR3 DNA follows: TGTGCCAGCAGTTACACGGAGGATCGAACAGATACGCAGTATTTT.

This chain joins TRBV27 and TRBJ2-1; 8 nucleotides agree with TRBD2. Per the germline V gene, CDR1 is MNHEY and CDR2 is SMNVEV (reference sequence). CDR3 length: 15 residues. Losses at the gene ends were 2 bases for V and 5 bases for J; bases not matched to a gene: 5. This CDR3 is CASSLPGGENNEQFF. CDR3 DNA sequence: TGTGCCAGCAGTTTACCCGGGGGGGAGAACAATGAGCAGTTCTTC.

This rearrangement joins TRBV7-9 to TRBJ2-1, with D unclear. Germline CDR1 SEHNR, CDR2 FQNEAQ (reference sequence). V was pared by 3 bases and J by 12 bases, with 12 bases between. This CDR3 comprises 12 residues. The CDR3 region is CASSFSVGGQFF. CDR3 coding DNA: TGTGCCAGCAGCTTTTCGGTTGGTGGGCAGTTCTTC.

This sequence joins TRBV10-3 and TRBJ1-6; 10 positions agree with TRBD1. The CDR3 has 16 residues. The germline CDR1 and CDR2 sequences are ENHRY and SYGVKD. With 6 bases clipped from V and 2 bases from J, the junction kept 4 bases outside the gene matches. In DNA form, the CDR3 reads TGTGCCATCAGCGGGACAGGGGTTGCCTATAATTCACCCCTCCACTTT. Its translation: CAISGTGVAYNSPLHF.

This chain joins TRBV6-5 and TRBJ1-2, with D unresolved. Trimming removed 6 bases from V and 5 bases from J, with 13 bases in between. CDR1 is MNHEY and CDR2 is SVGAGI in the germline V gene. The CDR3 has 13 amino acids. CDR3 DNA sequence: TGTGCCAGCAGCCTGACATATTCTTATGGCTACACCTTC. The encoded protein is CASSLTYSYGYTF.